This TCR beta chain came from a study of blood T cell repertoires in COVID-19. This table comes from immunoSEQ multiplex PCR, and its TCRdb copy is limited to in-frame clones, with some not included. The sample records 100,000 or so clones, around 84% being singletons. This clone showed up just a few times. This CDR3 has 12 amino acids. Deletions cut 3 bases from V and 5 bases from J, with 4 bases between. The sequenced material came from peripheral blood. This chain connects TRBV12-3 or TRBV12-4 to TRBJ2-2; D not certain. This TCR came from a man in his fifties or sixties with active or convalescent COVID-19. The CDR3 loop reads CASSFGTGELFF. The CDR3 DNA follows: TGTGCCAGCAGTTTCGGGACCGGGGAGCTGTTTTTT.